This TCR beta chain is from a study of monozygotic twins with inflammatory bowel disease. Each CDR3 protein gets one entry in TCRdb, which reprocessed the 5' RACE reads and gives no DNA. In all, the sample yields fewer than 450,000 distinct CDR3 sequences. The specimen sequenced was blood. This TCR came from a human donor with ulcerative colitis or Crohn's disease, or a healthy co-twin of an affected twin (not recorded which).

CDR3 residues: CATPRQEGGYTF. V usage is TRBV15 and J usage is TRBJ1-2; TCRdb's D gene call, TRBD1, goes unchecked for lack of DNA. From germline, CDR1 is LNHNV and CDR2 YYDKDF (reference sequence). The CDR3 runs to 12 residues.